This T cell receptor (beta chain) was profiled in a study of T cell repertoires in cytomegalovirus infection (dated by TCRdb to between 2019 and 2020). Concerning the study at large: Recently identified HLA-C-restricted CMV epitopes, whose presentation resists viral immunomodulation, were targeted by peptide stimulations together with well-studied HLA-B-restricted epitopes. The HLA type of each donor mattered for the analysis, because public TCR beta signatures pointed to carriage of CMV infection along with the matching HLA type.

The CDR3, cysteine through phenylalanine, is 13 amino acids long. The retained sequence is limited to the CDR3, 39 bases, with the frame set at the first base. Via the germline V gene, CDR1 is SGHTA and CDR2 FQGNSA. V is clipped by 3 bases and J by 5 bases, and the sequence between their germline boundaries is 7 bases long. According to the study, the label for this sample's treatment or condition signals: in vitro stimulation with specific CMV peptide epitopes to enrich CMV-specific T cells. Sequencing relied on an Illumina HiSeq 1500. Using fastp at Q25 and MiXCR, TCRdb reprocessed the public reads and kept productive beta chains. Rows with a matching CDR3 protein are joined into one entry that keeps the most common DNA and genes. Across this sample there are fewer than 85,000 distinct CDR3 sequences, with roughly half seen only once. The ten largest account for over 85% of the sample. This clonotype was detected many times. Which antigen it targets is not known. Nothing much larger sits one base from this clone, and base qualities are not available.

The research as a whole found: The ex vivo response was dominated by HLA-C-restricted CMV-specific TCR beta clonotypes, which also provided the single most frequent clonotype in two of eight donors. Carriers of CMV infection plus the relevant HLA type were discriminated by the cumulative frequency of public TCR beta family members in the study cohort and in an independent roughly 350-donor cohort.

The source was CD8+ T cells from cultured PBMCs, collected from culture after CMV antigen stimulation. The chain is assembled from TRBV7-2 and TRBJ1-4, with no D gene named confidently. This clonotype was obtained from a human donor in good health (CMV status not recorded). Some clones in this sample may be carry-over from other donors' samples. Here is the DNA: TGTGCCAGCAGCTTTCAGCCGAATGAAAAACTGTTTTTT. This sequence encodes CASSFQPNEKLFF.